This T cell receptor beta chain was retrieved from a study of identical twins. The length of the CDR3 is 13 residues. The germline CDR1 and CDR2 sequences are MNHNS and SASEGT. V gave up 7 bases and J gave up 5 bases, with 14 bases separating them. Points from the study as a whole: The authors drew conclusions from cross-sectional statistical analysis rather than following the same donors. Low generation-probability sequences were in excess among twin-shared out-of-frame alpha sequences. Twins' surplus sharing was weaker for beta out-of-frame sequences.

A word on this clonotype: Its specificity is not known.

Each CDR3 protein is one row after TCRdb ran MiXCR on the 5' RACE reads. The table records fewer than 550,000 distinct CDR3 sequences, around 15% of them present only once. This sample was shared with a second study, whose subject was yellow fever vaccine responses in identical twins. This second study says: In identical twins, vaccine T cell responses appeared partly shared and partly individual.

The rearrangement joins TRBV6-1 to TRBJ1-1; tentatively, D is TRBD1 (6 bases). Sequenced sample: CD4+ T cells sorted from blood. The receptor's source is a woman under 30 in good health. CDR3 sequence: CASTRDMGTEAFF. The CDR3 DNA follows: TGTGCCAGCACCCGGGACATGGGGACTGAAGCTTTCTTT.